The clone carrying this TCR beta chain has only one observation. Authors' data handling: It was from reference gene primer amplification that nucleated cell counts were estimated. Measured with immunoSEQ multiplex PCR; TCRdb has only the in-frame clones, and not every one. V, J and clone size were drawn from that table, and D and trimming were deduced from the DNA. The table has fewer than 350,000 clones, 85% to 90% seen once; the top ten hold roughly 12%. The source of the sample is a study of blood T cell repertoires in COVID-19. Followed over time, Seattle patients had been enrolled while infection was active. Trimming removed 3 bases at V and 4 bases at J, with 20 bases between. Germline assignment: CDR1 KGHSH and CDR2 LQKENI. The length of the CDR3 is 17 residues.

This chain uses TRBV18 with TRBJ2-3; no reliable D call. The receptor comes from a woman aged 25 to 45 with COVID-19, enrolled during active disease. The sequenced sample consisted of peripheral blood. In DNA, the CDR3 is TGTGCCAGCTCACCGCTTAAGCTTAACCCTCGTGCAGATACGCAGTATTTT. It translates to CASSPLKLNPRADTQYF.